Each of the 9 T cell receptor beta chains below was sequenced from the same sample in a study of T cell changes during pregnancy in multiple sclerosis. Sequenced by immunoSEQ multiplex PCR; TCRdb stores in-frame clones only, minus some. The table records about 87,000 clones, around 93% of them present only once. The sequencing here drew on peripheral blood, taken in the third trimester of pregnancy. The receptor source for this set is a female donor in good health, enrolled as a control in a pregnancy study.

The table lists this clone with a few counts. V usage is TRBV7-9 and J usage is TRBJ1-1, with D perhaps TRBD1 (6 bases). The germline V gene encodes CDR1 SEHNR and CDR2 FQNEAQ (reference sequence). The CDR3 extends over 14 amino acids. Between the trimmed V and J ends, which lost 4 bases and 4 bases, there was a span of 13 bases. The CDR3 protein is CASSWAGRGTEAFF. CDR3 DNA sequence: TGTGCCAGCAGCTGGGCAGGCAGGGGCACTGAAGCTTTCTTT.

V is TRBV7-2 and J is TRBJ1-2, with D possibly TRBD1 on 6 matching bases. The CDR3 consists of 13 residues. V was clipped by 4 bases and J by 6 bases, with 12 bases between them. In germline, CDR1 is SGHTA, CDR2 FQGNSA. CDR3 sequence reads: CASSSTGQNGYTF. DNA of the CDR3: TGTGCCAGCAGCTCAACCGGACAGAATGGCTACACCTTC.

The V and J genes are TRBV27 and TRBJ2-7, with TRBD2 matching over 11 bases. The V and J ends lost 4 bases and 5 bases, in that order; junction bases with no gene match: 7. CDR3 length: 15 residues. CDR1 and CDR2 from the germline V gene are MNHEY and SMNVEV (reference sequence). The CDR3 sequence is CASSSPSGRPHEQYF. The CDR3 DNA is TGTGCCAGCAGTTCACCTAGCGGGAGGCCGCACGAGCAGTACTTC.

This clone showed up just once. This sequence joins TRBV5-1 and TRBJ2-7, with D possibly TRBD1 on 6 matching bases. The CDR3 is 15 residues long. Germline V CDR1 and CDR2: SGHRS, YFSETQ. V shed 1 base and J shed 1 base, with 12 bases lying between them. The CDR3 nucleotides read TGCGCCAGCAGCTTGAGGACAGTATTTTCCTACGAGCAGTACTTC. It yields the protein CASSLRTVFSYEQYF.

The CDR3 DNA follows: TGTGCCAGCAGTTTAATTAGGGGGCGGGCGACCCAGTACTTC. Its protein product is CASSLIRGRATQYF. The rearrangement uses TRBV28 and TRBJ2-5, with TRBD1 matching 7 bases. The CDR3 is 14 residues long. The V gene's germline CDR1 is MDHEN and CDR2 SYDVKM. The junction had 7 bases not matched to a gene; V was cut back by 2 bases and J by 7 bases.

The chain employs TRBV2 and TRBJ1-1, with a weak D call TRBD1 (6 bases). This CDR3 contains 11 residues. The V gene lost 7 bases and the J gene lost 10 bases, with 13 bases spanning the gap. Germline V gene lookup returns CDR1 SNHLY and CDR2 FYNNEI. The CDR3 here is CASIFDRRAFF. In DNA, the CDR3 is TGTGCCAGCATCTTCGACAGGAGAGCTTTCTTT.

The V call is TRBV6-6, the J call TRBJ1-3, with 8 bases fitting TRBD1. The V segment lost 5 bases and the J segment 4 bases; nucleotides outside the gene matches: 4. The germline CDR1 and CDR2 sequences are MNHNY and SVGAGI (reference sequence). The CDR3 length is 14 residues. The CDR3: CASSIDRGGNTIYF. The CDR3 region has the DNA TGTGCCAGCAGTATCGACAGGGGAGGAAACACCATATATTTT.

This rearrangement joins TRBV7-8 to TRBJ2-7; TRBD2 matches 11 bases. Germline assignment: CDR1 SGHVS and CDR2 FQNEAQ. The CDR3 sequence is 15 residues long. The V gene end was trimmed by 4 bases and the J gene end by 3 bases; junction bases not matched to a gene: 5. In nucleotides, the CDR3 is TGTGCCAGCAGCTCCGGACTAGCGGGCCTCTACGAGCAGTACTTC. This gives the protein CASSSGLAGLYEQYF.

J is TRBJ2-3 and V is TRBV2, with 9 nucleotides matching TRBD2. Trimming cost V 4 bases and J 4 bases; bases outside gene matches: 6. The CDR3 contains 15 residues. The germline gives CDR1 SNHLY, CDR2 FYNNEI. CDR3 sequence: CASSVAGVAADTQYF. The CDR3 DNA sequence: TGTGCCAGCAGTGTAGCGGGAGTGGCTGCAGATACGCAGTATTTT.